This TCR beta chain emerged from a study of radiation and T cells in renal cell carcinoma. General observations from the study: No pretreatment tumor biopsies were available for baseline clonotypes. In blood, top tumor clones expanded by 2 weeks, shrinking by 4.

Germline assignment: CDR1 SGDLS and CDR2 YYNGEE. V shed 0 bases and J shed 7 bases, with 7 bases lying between them. CDR3 length equals 12 residues. Measured with immunoSEQ multiplex PCR; TCRdb has only the in-frame clones, and not every one. In the table there are 95,000 to 150,000 clones, over 75% of which are singletons. Time point indicated: blood 2 weeks post-SBRT. The treatment: 15 Gy SBRT to primary tumor, nephrectomy 4 weeks later. This renal cell carcinoma was of the clear cell type. Concerning this clone: Its target is unknown.

The J gene is TRBJ1-2, the V gene TRBV9; no clear D. Sequencing used blood, obtained from a patient whose treatment included radiotherapy and nephrectomy. This receptor was identified in a man in his fifties with renal cell carcinoma. The CDR3 DNA is TGTGCCAGCAGCGTAGTAGGAGGTGGCTACACCTTC. This sequence encodes CASSVVGGGYTF.